This is a list of T cell receptor beta chains from one sample in a study of Ad26.COV2.S vaccination and SARS-CoV-2 variants. Here immunoSEQ multiplex PCR was the method, and the copy in TCRdb shows in-frame clones only, minus some. The sample shows 380,000 or so clones, roughly 90% of them seen only once. This specimen was peripheral blood, taken in a trial of Ad26.COV2.S vaccine versus placebo. These receptors were collected from a person aged 18-60 years who received the Ad26.COV2.S COVID-19 vaccine or a placebo. CDR3s include the opening cysteine and the closing phenylalanine or tryptophan. D genes are given only for firm matches. The listing skips clone size in some rows; elsewhere it reads once, few, many or a size class.

j_gene,abundance,v_gene,d_gene,CDR3nt,CDR3aa
TRBJ1-2,.,TRBV29-1,TRBD1,TGCAGCGTTCGGGACAGGGGGAACTATGGCTACACCTTC,CSVRDRGNYGYTF
TRBJ2-1,.,TRBV7-9,TRBD1,TGTGCCAGCGTGCAGGGGGTCCACAATGAGCAGTTCTTC,CASVQGVHNEQFF
TRBJ2-7,.,TRBV21-1,.,TGTGCCAGCAGCAAATCCTACGAGCAGTACTTC,CASSKSYEQYF
TRBJ1-2,.,TRBV7-9,.,TGTGCCAGCAGCTTGCCAAGGGCCGGGAGCTACACCTTC,CASSLPRAGSYTF
TRBJ2-2,.,TRBV5-1,TRBD1,TGCGCCAGCAGCTTGGCTACAGGGGGCTTCGGGGAGCTGTTTTTT,CASSLATGGFGELFF
TRBJ2-7,few,TRBV5-1,.,TGCGCCAGCAGCTTGGTAGACGGCGACTACGAGCAGTACTTC,CASSLVDGDYEQYF
TRBJ2-5,.,TRBV7-2,.,TGTGCCAGCAGCTTACAGACAGGGGAGGGAGAGACCCAGTACTTC,CASSLQTGEGETQYF
TRBJ1-2,.,TRBV7-2,.,TGTGCCAGCAGCATGACGGGGCTGGACTATGGCTACACCTTC,CASSMTGLDYGYTF
TRBJ1-5,.,TRBV15,TRBD1,TGTGCCACCAGCGGACCGGGACAGGGAAGGAGCAATCAGCCCCAGCATTTT,CATSGPGQGRSNQPQHF
TRBJ1-1,.,TRBV21-1,.,TGTGCCAGCAGGACTCTGAGGGTGAACACTGAAGCTTTCTTT,CASRTLRVNTEAFF
TRBJ2-5,.,TRBV7-6,.,TGTGCCAGCAGCTCGGGACCGTCGTACCAAGAGACCCAGTACTTC,CASSSGPSYQETQYF
TRBJ1-1,.,TRBV18,TRBD1,TGTGCCAGCTCATCACAGGGGAGGGGGACTGAAGCTTTCTTT,CASSSQGRGTEAFF
TRBJ2-6,.,TRBV19,.,TGTGCCAGTAGTATTCTTGGGGGCGCGGGCTCTGGGGCCAACGTCCTGACTTTC,CASSILGGAGSGANVLTF
TRBJ1-3,.,TRBV6-7,.,TGTGCCAGCAGTTACTCGACCTGGGGCAGAACTCCAACTGTTGACACCATATATTTT,CASSYSTWGRTPTVDTIYF
TRBJ2-5,.,TRBV7-6,.,TGTGCCAGCAGCTTAGGAACTCAACCCCAAGAGACCCAGTACTTC,CASSLGTQPQETQYF
TRBJ2-3,.,TRBV6-5,.,TGTGCCAGCAGTTACTCGGAGCCGGATACGCAGTATTTT,CASSYSEPDTQYF